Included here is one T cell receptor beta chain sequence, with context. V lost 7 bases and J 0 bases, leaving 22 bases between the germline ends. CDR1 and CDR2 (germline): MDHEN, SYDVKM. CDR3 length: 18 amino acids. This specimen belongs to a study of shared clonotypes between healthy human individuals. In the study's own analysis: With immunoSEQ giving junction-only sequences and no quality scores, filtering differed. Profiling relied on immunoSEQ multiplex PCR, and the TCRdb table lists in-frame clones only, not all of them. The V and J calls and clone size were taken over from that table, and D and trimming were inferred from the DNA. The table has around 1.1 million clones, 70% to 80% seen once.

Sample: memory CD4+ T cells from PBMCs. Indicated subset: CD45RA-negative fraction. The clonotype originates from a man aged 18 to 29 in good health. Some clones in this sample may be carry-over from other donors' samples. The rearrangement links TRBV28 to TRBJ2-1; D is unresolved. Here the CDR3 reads CASNGVIGRQSSYNEQFF. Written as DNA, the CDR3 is TGTGCCAGCAATGGGGTTATTGGGCGCCAGAGCTCCTACAATGAGCAGTTCTTC. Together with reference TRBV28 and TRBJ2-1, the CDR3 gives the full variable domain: DVKVTQSSRYLVKRTGEKVFLECVQDMDHENMFWYRQDPGLGLRLIYFSYDVKMKEKGDIPEGYSVSREKKERFSLILESASTNQTSMYLCASNGVIGRQSSYNEQFFGPGTRLTVL.